The 22 T cell receptor beta chains below come from one sample, sequenced in a study of blood T cells in healthy people across ages (dated by TCRdb to about 2015). Receptors were amplified or captured by 5' RACE. A second PCR of about 6 to 11 cycles was performed with a sample-barcoded 5' primer and a J-beta primer mix. The public reads were quality trimmed at Q25 with fastp and then assembled into clones with MiXCR by TCRdb, keeping productive beta chains. Each entry merges the rows of one CDR3 protein and shows their most common DNA and genes. This sample gives some 1.8 million distinct CDR3 sequences in total; 35% to 50% of them show up just once. The ten largest clones capture more than 20% of the sample. The sequenced sample was blood. The receptors derive from a human donor in good health.

This clonotype was observed a handful of times. CDR3 bases: TGTGCCAGCAGACCACCCTCTCCGGGATACGAGCAGTACTTC. Translating gives CASRPPSPGYEQYF. J is TRBJ2-7 and V is TRBV28; TRBD2 is a possible D gene (5 bases). The CDR3 sequence is 14 residues long. CDR1 is MDHEN, CDR2 SYDVKM, per germline. The V gene lost 6 bases and the J gene lost 4 bases, with 16 bases spanning the gap.

In this sample, this clonotype turned up a few times. Here the CDR3 DNA reads TGTGCCAGCAGCTCGACAGGGGGCGCAGGGACCCAGTACTTC. This translates into CASSSTGGAGTQYF. V and J are TRBV7-2 and TRBJ2-7, with TRBD1 identical over 10 bases. The J call may be wrong; the DNA end is better matched by TRBJ2-5. The CDR3 has 14 residues. Germline V gene sequence: CDR1 SGHTA, CDR2 FQGNSA.

This clonotype was counted between two and nine times. The V call is TRBV20-1, the J call TRBJ1-5; 7 bases fit TRBD1. The CDR3 runs to 14 residues. CDR1 and CDR2 (germline): DFQATT, SNEGSKA (reference sequence). Trimming removed 5 bases from V and 2 bases from J; junction bases left unmatched: 6. The CDR3 DNA reads as TGCAGTGCTCGAGGGGACAGAGGCAATCAGCCCCAGCATTTT. It specifies CSARGDRGNQPQHF.

The sample holds many counts of this clonotype. The gene calls are TRBV20-1 and TRBJ1-2; 7 bases match TRBD1. Germline CDR1 DFQATT, CDR2 SNEGSKA (reference sequence). With V trimmed by 6 bases and J by 2 bases, 12 bases remained unmatched. This CDR3 is built from 15 residues. The CDR3 here is CSATTGVDYNYGYTF. For the CDR3, the DNA is TGCAGTGCCACAACAGGGGTCGACTACAACTATGGCTACACCTTC.

This chain joins TRBV6-1 and TRBJ2-3; the D gene is possibly TRBD1 (6 bases). The V end lost 9 bases, the J end lost 5 bases, and 27 bases lay between the germline ends. Germline V gene sequence: CDR1 MNHNS, CDR2 SASEGT. The CDR3 runs to 17 residues. CDR3 region: CASPPWNRARVKDTQYF. In DNA form, the CDR3 reads TGTGCCAGTCCACCCTGGAACAGGGCCCGAGTTAAAGATACGCAGTATTTT.

This chain links TRBV12-5 with TRBJ1-2; TRBD1 aligns across 7 bases. The V and J ends lost 1 base and 0 bases, in that order; junction bases with no gene match: 8. The CDR3 is 17 residues long. CDR1 and CDR2 from the germline V gene are LGHNT and FRNRAP. CDR3 residues: CASGLAYLGQTNYGYTF. The CDR3 nucleotides are TGTGCTAGTGGTTTGGCCTATTTGGGACAGACTAACTATGGCTACACCTTC.

The chain uses TRBV5-1 and TRBJ1-4; 10 nucleotides align to TRBD1. The CDR3 is 17 amino acids. Germline CDR1 SGHRS, CDR2 YFSETQ. J was trimmed by 5 bases and V by 0 bases; bases with no gene match: 7. CDR3 DNA sequence: TGCGCCAGCAGCTTGGGAGTCGCGGGACAGGGGAATGAAAAACTGTTTTTT. Translation: CASSLGVAGQGNEKLFF. Full variable domain (missing parts from reference TRBV5-1 and TRBJ1-4): KAGVTQTPRYLIKTRGQQVTLSCSPISGHRSVSWYQQTPGQGLQFLFEYFSETQRNKGNFPGRFSGRQFSNSRSEMNVSTLELGDSALYLCASSLGVAGQGNEKLFFGSGTQLSVL.

This chain connects TRBV5-5 to TRBJ2-3; the D call may be TRBD1 or TRBD2 (6 bases each). Trimming stripped 2 bases from V and 6 bases from J, with 16 bases between. The CDR3 extends over 15 amino acids. The V gene's germline CDR1 is SGHKS and CDR2 YYEKEE (reference sequence). CDR3 nucleotides: TGTGCCAGCAGCTTTTTATCGGGGGCGGACGATACGCAGTATTTT. Its protein is CASSFLSGADDTQYF.

This clonotype showed up just once. V usage is TRBV5-1 and J usage is TRBJ2-1; perhaps TRBD1 as D (5 bases). CDR1 and CDR2 from the germline V gene are SGHRS and YFSETQ. The V end was cut by 0 bases, the J end by 6 bases, with 13 bases between. This CDR3 spans 15 amino acids. CDR3 residues: CASSLEGRGPNEQFF. The CDR3 region has the DNA TGCGCCAGCAGCTTGGAGGGGCGCGGACCCAATGAGCAGTTCTTC.

The chain is built from TRBV6-6 and TRBJ1-5, with 7 bases identical to TRBD1. The trim removed 5 bases at V and 2 bases at J, leaving 9 bases unmatched. CDR1 MNHNY and CDR2 SVGAGI come from the germline V gene (reference sequence). The CDR3 runs to 16 residues. The CDR3: CASSPTTGLGNQPQHF. Written as DNA, the CDR3 is TGTGCCAGCAGTCCGACGACAGGGCTAGGCAATCAGCCCCAGCATTTT.

A few counts support this clonotype. The chain is built from TRBV20-1 and TRBJ1-5; TRBD1 matches 8 bases. The CDR3 contains 15 residues. Trimming took 3 bases from V and 4 from J; bases not matched to a gene: 8. Germline-derived CDR1 and CDR2 are DFQATT and SNEGSKA (reference sequence). The CDR3: CSASPWTGPNQPQHF. In nucleotides, the CDR3 is TGCAGTGCTAGTCCTTGGACAGGGCCTAATCAGCCCCAGCATTTT.

The V and J genes are TRBV29-1 and TRBJ1-2; D is possibly TRBD1 (6 bases). CDR1 and CDR2 from the germline V gene are SQVTM and ANQGSEA. V lost 7 bases and J lost 3, with 9 bases in between. This CDR3 spans 11 amino acids. The CDR3 sequence: CSAWTDYGYTF. CDR3 in DNA: TGCAGCGCCTGGACAGACTATGGCTACACCTTC.

The CDR3 nucleotides are TGTGCCAGCAGCCAAGAACCGACTAGCTATGGCTACACCTTC. Translated, it gives CASSQEPTSYGYTF. The rearrangement links TRBV3-1 to TRBJ1-2; D is uncertain. V was shortened by 0 bases and J by 4 bases, with 9 bases between the two germline ends. The CDR3 runs 14 residues. Germline V gene sequence: CDR1 LGHDT, CDR2 YNNKEL (reference sequence).

The chain joins TRBV7-9 to TRBJ1-2, with D unresolved. CDR3 length: 15 amino acids. CDR1 SEHNR and CDR2 FQNEAQ come from the germline V gene (reference sequence). With 2 bases removed from V and 6 bases from J, the gap between germline ends came to 16 bases. The CDR3 sequence: CASSLSGLSRDGYTF. The CDR3, as DNA: TGTGCCAGCAGCTTATCTGGTCTTTCACGGGATGGCTACACCTTC.

In its sample, this clonotype was seen many times. The chain has TRBV29-1 and TRBJ2-5, with TRBD2 matching over 10 bases. From germline, CDR1 is SQVTM and CDR2 ANQGSEA. Unmatched junction bases numbered 10, after V lost 7 bases and J lost 5 bases. The CDR3 contains 14 residues. The CDR3 here is CSATDTSGEETQYF. CDR3 nucleotides: TGCAGCGCTACGGACACTAGCGGGGAGGAGACCCAGTACTTC.

This chain links TRBV5-1 with TRBJ1-5; D perhaps matches TRBD1 (5 bases). The germline V gene encodes CDR1 SGHRS and CDR2 YFSETQ. The V end lost 0 bases, the J end lost 6 bases, and 13 bases lay between the germline ends. This CDR3 has 15 residues. As DNA, the CDR3 is TGCGCCAGCAGCTTGGGGGGCTCAGGAGGTCAGCCCCAGCATTTT. This translates into CASSLGGSGGQPQHF.

A few counts support this clonotype. The rearrangement uses TRBV6-1 and TRBJ1-2; D uncertain. The V gene lost 1 base and the J gene lost 3 bases, with 9 bases spanning the gap. The CDR3 spans 14 residues. The germline gives CDR1 MNHNS, CDR2 SASEGT. For the CDR3, the DNA is TGTGCCAGCAGTGAAGGAGTGCAGTACTATGGCTACACCTTC. It encodes CASSEGVQYYGYTF.

A remark on this clonotype: A junction end diverges from the germline sequence, so it may reflect a read error. DNA for the CDR3: TGTGCCAGCACCGGGGGGGGCAGGGGGACCTACAATGGGCAGTTCTTC. Translation gives CASTGGGRGTYNGQFF. The chain joins TRBV11-1 to TRBJ2-1; TRBD2 is a possible D gene (8 bases). This CDR3 is 16 amino acids long. Germline CDR1 and CDR2: SGHAT and FQDESV (reference sequence).

This chain joins TRBV5-1 and TRBJ2-7; D not resolved. Trimming pared 1 base from V and 3 bases from J, leaving 20 bases between. The V gene's germline CDR1 is SGHRS and CDR2 YFSETQ. This CDR3 has 17 residues. The CDR3 nucleotides are TGCGCCAGCAGCTTGAGCGTATATCCAACAACAAACTACGAGCAGTACTTC. Translation gives CASSLSVYPTTNYEQYF.

CDR3 sequence reads: CANHGGMSSYEQYF. The CDR3 nucleotides read TGTGCCAACCATGGGGGGATGAGCTCCTACGAGCAGTACTTC. The chain joins TRBV2 to TRBJ2-7, with D maybe TRBD2 (6 bases). The CDR3 loop spans 14 amino acids. Trimming left V 10 bases short and J 0 bases short, with 16 bases between. The germline gives CDR1 SNHLY, CDR2 FYNNEI.

The CDR3 loop is CASSLASGESDTQYF. The CDR3 DNA follows: TGTGCCAGCAGTTTGGCTAGCGGGGAGTCAGATACGCAGTATTTT. The rearrangement links TRBV12-3 or TRBV12-4 to TRBJ2-3; 9 nucleotides agree with TRBD2. CDR3 length: 15 amino acids. Trimming removed 3 bases from V and 4 bases from J; junction bases left unmatched: 5.

This clonotype has more than one count but fewer than ten. The DNA for the CDR3 is TGTGCCAGCAGTTTAAGGCGGGAAAAACTGTTTTTT. As protein: CASSLRREKLFF. The V and J genes are TRBV12-3 or TRBV12-4 and TRBJ1-4; no clear D. This CDR3 is 12 amino acids long. V was clipped by 2 bases and J by 8 bases, with 6 bases between them.